Listed here is a single TCR beta chain. Antigen specificity is unknown. The sample belongs to a study of cytomegalovirus exposure and HLA in healthy donors. Points from the study as a whole: For most TCR sequences rarity was the rule, although some public TCRs occurred in many donors. Investigators reported some 150 TCR beta chains as tied to cytomegalovirus.

Sequencing used immunoSEQ multiplex PCR; TCRdb keeps in-frame clones, though not all of them. The top ten clones hold 3.1% of a sample with a few hundred thousand clones, 90% of them seen once. From the roughly 120-subject validation cohort, which was separate from the roughly 670-subject first cohort, the donors were drawn. This clonotype originated in a woman in her 30s in good health and CMV-seronegative. The sequencing input was PBMCs.

CDR3 residues: CASGGGWNTIYF. In DNA form, the CDR3 reads TGTGCCAGCGGGGGGGGGTGGAACACCATATATTTT. This chain joins TRBV7-8 and TRBJ1-3, with a tentative D call TRBD1 (5 bases). With 8 bases removed from V and 7 bases from J, the gap between germline ends came to 12 bases. This CDR3 is built from 12 residues. The germline V gene encodes CDR1 SGHVS and CDR2 FQNEAQ.